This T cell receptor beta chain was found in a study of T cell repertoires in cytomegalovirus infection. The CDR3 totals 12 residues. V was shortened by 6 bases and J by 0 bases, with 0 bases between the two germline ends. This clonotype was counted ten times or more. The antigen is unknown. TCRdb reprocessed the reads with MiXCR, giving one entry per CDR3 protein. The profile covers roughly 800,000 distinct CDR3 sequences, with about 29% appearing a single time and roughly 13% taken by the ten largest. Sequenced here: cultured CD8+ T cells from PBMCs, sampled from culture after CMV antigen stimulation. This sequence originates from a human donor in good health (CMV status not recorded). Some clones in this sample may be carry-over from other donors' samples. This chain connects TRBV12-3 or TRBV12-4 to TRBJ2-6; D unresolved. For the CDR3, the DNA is TGTGCCAGCAGCTCTGGGGCCAACGTCCTGACTTTC. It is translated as CASSSGANVLTF.